The 20 T cell receptor beta chains given below trace back to one sample, sequenced in a study of response to subunit inactivated influenza vaccine. Each CDR3 protein gets one entry after TCRdb re-called the RT-PCR reads with MiXCR. Found here are about 520,000 distinct CDR3 sequences, about 25% of them singletons; the top ten hold approximately 2%. The material was CD4+ T cells sorted from PBMCs, obtained more than 4 days after vaccination. All receptors come from a man in his fifties who received an inactivated influenza vaccine.

The chain employs TRBV7-6 and TRBJ1-1; TRBD1 is a possible D gene (5 bases). With 1 base removed from V and 8 bases from J, the gap between germline ends came to 11 bases. CDR1 is SGHVS, CDR2 FNYEAQ, per germline. This CDR3 is built from 13 residues. The CDR3 region is CASSLGLGREAFF. The CDR3 DNA follows: TGTGCCAGCAGCTTAGGTCTGGGGCGGGAAGCTTTCTTT.

The genes are TRBV5-1 and TRBJ2-3; 8 positions match TRBD2. The CDR3 is made up of 17 amino acids. Trimming cost V 2 bases and J 0 bases; bases outside gene matches: 8. The V gene's germline CDR1 is SGHRS and CDR2 YFSETQ. In DNA form, the CDR3 reads TGCGCCAGCAGCTTAACTATGGGCGGGGGGAGCACAGATACGCAGTATTTT. Its translation: CASSLTMGGGSTDTQYF.

The rearrangement links TRBV7-3 to TRBJ2-3; no definite D call. There are 14 residues in the CDR3. The V and J ends lost 3 bases and 4 bases respectively, with 11 bases between them. Germline lookup yields CDR1 SGHTA and CDR2 FQGTGA. CDR3: CASSLGGPPDTQYF. The CDR3 bases are TGTGCCAGCAGCTTGGGTGGGCCGCCAGATACGCAGTATTTT.

The chain carries TRBV29-1 and TRBJ1-1; TRBD1 is a possible D gene (6 bases). Germline V lookup: CDR1 SQVTM, CDR2 ANQGSEA. Trimming stripped 7 bases from V and 1 base from J, with 10 bases between. The CDR3 runs to 12 residues. The CDR3 region is CSGGAPNTEAFF. The CDR3 DNA reads TGCAGCGGGGGGGCCCCGAACACTGAAGCTTTCTTT.

This clonotype was observed at least ten times. The genes are TRBV12-3 or TRBV12-4 and TRBJ2-7, with D uncertain. This CDR3 region has 12 residues. V was shortened by 3 bases and J by 4 bases, with 7 bases between the two germline ends. CDR3 amino acids: CASSLSGYEQYF. The CDR3 DNA reads as TGTGCCAGCAGTTTGTCCGGGTACGAGCAGTACTTC.

Here the CDR3 DNA reads TGTGCCAGCACCTACTCGGGGCGAAGTAATGAGCAGTTCTTC. Its protein product is CASTYSGRSNEQFF. V usage is TRBV11-2 and J usage is TRBJ2-1; D may match TRBD1 or TRBD2 (5 bases each). The V gene lost 7 bases and the J gene lost 7 bases, with 17 bases spanning the gap. CDR3 length equals 14 residues. Germline V gives CDR1 SGHAT, CDR2 FQNNGV.

This clonotype was picked up a small number of times. The gene calls are TRBV6-2 or TRBV6-3 and TRBJ1-1; D uncertain. Trimming pared 7 bases from V and 0 bases from J, leaving 9 bases between. The germline gives CDR1 MNHEY, CDR2 SVGEGT. This CDR3 is built from 13 residues. The CDR3 nucleotides are TGTGCCAGCACCGCGGCGTTGAACACTGAAGCTTTCTTT. This gives the protein CASTAALNTEAFF.

The rearrangement uses TRBV6-1 and TRBJ2-5, with 13 nucleotides matching TRBD2. V shed 4 bases, J shed 5 bases, and the junction held 4 bases outside the gene matches. The CDR3 is made up of 15 amino acids. Looked up from germline, CDR1 is MNHNS and CDR2 is SASEGT. The DNA for the CDR3 is TGTGCCAGCAGTGCCGGGACTAGCGGGATCGAGACCCAGTACTTC. This gives the protein CASSAGTSGIETQYF.

V usage is TRBV7-9 and J usage is TRBJ1-5; TRBD1 agrees at 7 bases. The CDR3 is made up of 16 amino acids. Germline CDR1 reads SEHNR; CDR2 reads FQNEAQ (reference sequence). J gave up 4 bases and V 5 bases, and 11 bases lay outside the gene matches. The DNA of the CDR3 is TGTGCCAGCAGCGTTGGGACAGTCCTCGGGAATCAGCCCCAGCATTTT. Protein: CASSVGTVLGNQPQHF.

This clonotype was recorded a few times. The V and J genes are TRBV29-1 and TRBJ2-1; unclear D gene. The CDR3 has 17 amino acids. Germline V gene sequence: CDR1 SQVTM, CDR2 ANQGSEA. Between the trimmed V and J ends, which lost 4 bases and 2 bases, there was a span of 21 bases. The CDR3 nucleotides are TGCAGCGTTGCCCCCCACCGGTCCCTGGGCCCCTACAATGAGCAGTTCTTC. Its protein is CSVAPHRSLGPYNEQFF.

The rearrangement uses TRBV29-1 and TRBJ1-5; D remains ambiguous. This CDR3 spans 12 amino acids. The germline V gene has CDR1 SQVTM and CDR2 ANQGSEA. V was shortened by 4 bases and J by 5 bases, with 9 bases between the two germline ends. CDR3 sequence reads: CSVAGGDQPQHF. CDR3 sequence (DNA): TGCAGCGTTGCCGGTGGGGATCAGCCCCAGCATTTT.

V usage is TRBV6-2 or TRBV6-3 and J usage is TRBJ2-5; D is unclear. The ends were cut back, 1 base at V and 5 bases at J, with 11 bases in the middle. Germline V gene sequence: CDR1 MNHEY, CDR2 SVGEGT. This CDR3 spans 14 amino acids. CDR3 residues: CASSYWPSGETQYF. DNA of the CDR3: TGTGCCAGCAGTTACTGGCCCTCCGGGGAGACCCAGTACTTC.

The chain combines TRBV12-3 or TRBV12-4 with TRBJ2-5, with TRBD1 as a possible D gene (5 bases). V was clipped by 6 bases and J by 4 bases, with 12 bases between them. This CDR3 comprises 13 residues. The CDR3 DNA sequence: TGTGCCAGCAGCCTCAGGGTACGAGAGACCCAGTACTTC. As protein: CASSLRVRETQYF.

This clonotype was counted a few times. The chain carries TRBV9 and TRBJ2-7; perhaps TRBD1 as D (5 bases). The V and J ends lost 0 bases and 2 bases respectively, with 9 bases between them. Germline loops: CDR1 SGDLS, CDR2 YYNGEE. This CDR3 region has 14 residues. Written as DNA, the CDR3 is TGTGCCAGCAGCGTAGCTTGGGGCGCCTACGAGCAGTACTTC. Translated: CASSVAWGAYEQYF.

This clonotype was detected only a few times. V is TRBV12-3 or TRBV12-4 and J is TRBJ1-2; D call uncertain. The V and J ends lost 4 bases and 0 bases respectively, with 9 bases between them. The CDR3 runs 14 residues. CDR3 region: CASSSPDTNYGYTF. CDR3 nucleotides: TGTGCCAGCAGTTCACCAGACACTAACTATGGCTACACCTTC.

The chain recombines TRBV7-2 with TRBJ1-4, with 8 bases that match TRBD1. V trimming: 5 bases; J trimming: 8 bases; junction bases outside the gene matches: 10. The CDR3 extends over 15 amino acids. The germline V gene encodes CDR1 SGHTA and CDR2 FQGNSA. CDR3 coding DNA: TGTGCCAGCAGCCATCGGACAGGGATGGGGGAAAAACTGTTTTTT. Translating gives CASSHRTGMGEKLFF.

In this sample, this clonotype turned up a few times. The CDR3 sequence is CSARETAYEQYF. The CDR3 DNA sequence: TGCAGTGCTAGAGAGACGGCCTACGAGCAGTACTTC. The chain couples TRBV20-1 to TRBJ2-7; D unclear. This CDR3 has 12 residues. Trimming cost V 0 bases and J 2 bases, with 5 bases left between them. CDR1 is DFQATT, CDR2 SNEGSKA, per germline (reference sequence).

The chain carries TRBV20-1 and TRBJ2-1; the D gene is possibly TRBD2 (6 bases). Germline V lookup: CDR1 DFQATT, CDR2 SNEGSKA (reference sequence). The CDR3 has 14 residues. The V and J ends lost 3 bases and 2 bases respectively, with 11 bases between them. For the CDR3, the DNA is TGCAGTGCTAGGGGGGGAGCGGCCTACAATGAGCAGTTCTTC. Translated, it gives CSARGGAAYNEQFF.

This chain connects TRBV3-1 to TRBJ1-1; TRBD1 matches 7 bases. In germline, CDR1 is LGHDT, CDR2 YNNKEL (reference sequence). The CDR3 length is 14 residues. V shed 6 bases, J shed 0 bases, and the junction held 4 bases outside the gene matches. The chain's CDR3 is CASSQGQMNTEAFF. The CDR3 DNA follows: TGTGCCAGCAGTCAGGGACAGATGAACACTGAAGCTTTCTTT.

V is TRBV7-9 and J is TRBJ2-5; D not certain. Deletions cut 3 bases from V and 5 bases from J, with 10 bases between. This CDR3 region has 13 residues. Germline V gives CDR1 SEHNR, CDR2 FQNEAQ (reference sequence). The CDR3 loop reads CASSFTQVETQYF. CDR3 DNA: TGTGCCAGCAGCTTCACCCAAGTCGAGACCCAGTACTTC.